The TCR beta chain described here comes from a study of spatial heterogeneity in lung cancer. For the study at large: Detection of beta-chain sequences consistently exceeded that of alpha-chain sequences. Overall study findings and caveats: Follow-up blood showed ubiquitous expanded tumor TCRs less than blood at resection did.

TCRdb reprocessed the 5' RACE reads via MiXCR and lists one record per CDR3 protein. Counted here are under 25,000 distinct CDR3 sequences, 9% to 10% occurring once; the ten biggest clones make up less than 40%. The CDR3 runs to 15 residues. With 0 bases removed from V and 3 bases from J, the gap between germline ends came to 11 bases. CDR1 is DFQATT, CDR2 SNEGSKA, per germline (reference sequence). Points on this clonotype: What it recognizes is unknown.

Time point noted: blood at routine non-recurrence follow-up after resection. Material for sequencing was whole RNA from tumor, nontumor lung or frozen PBMC, left unsorted. The V call is TRBV20-1, the J call TRBJ1-4; possibly TRBD1 for D (5 bases). This clonotype was obtained from a female donor with early-stage non-small cell lung cancer. Here the sequenced sample was PBMCs, taken at follow-up. CDR3 loop: CSARDPGTSNEKLFF. CDR3 coding DNA: TGCAGTGCTAGAGATCCCGGGACCTCTAATGAAAAACTGTTTTTT.